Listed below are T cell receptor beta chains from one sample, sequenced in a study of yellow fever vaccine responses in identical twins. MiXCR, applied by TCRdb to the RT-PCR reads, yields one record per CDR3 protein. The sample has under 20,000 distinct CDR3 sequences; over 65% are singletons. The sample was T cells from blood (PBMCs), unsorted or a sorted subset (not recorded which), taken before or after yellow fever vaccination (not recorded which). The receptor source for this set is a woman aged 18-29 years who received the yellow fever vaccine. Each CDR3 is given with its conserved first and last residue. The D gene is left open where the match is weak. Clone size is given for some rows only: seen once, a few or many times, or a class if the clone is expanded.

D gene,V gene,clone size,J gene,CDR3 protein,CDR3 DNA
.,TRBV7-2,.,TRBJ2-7,CASSLGLGYEQYF,TGTGCCAGCAGCTTAGGACTAGGGTACGAGCAGTACTTC
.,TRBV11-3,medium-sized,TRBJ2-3,CASSLGMSSTDTQYF,TGTGCCAGCAGCTTAGGAATGTCTAGCACAGATACGCAGTATTTT
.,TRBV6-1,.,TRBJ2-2,CASTGDTGELFF,TGTGCCAGCACGGGCGACACCGGGGAGCTGTTTTTT
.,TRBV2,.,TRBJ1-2,CASSDGEFYGYTF,TGTGCCAGCAGTGACGGGGAGTTCTATGGCTACACCTTC
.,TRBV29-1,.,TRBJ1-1,CSVEGFNTEAFF,TGCAGCGTGGAAGGATTTAACACTGAAGCTTTCTTT
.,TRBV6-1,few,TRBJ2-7,CASIGRNYEQYF,TGTGCCAGCATAGGGCGGAACTACGAGCAGTACTTC
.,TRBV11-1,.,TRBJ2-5,CASSLATTQETQYF,TGTGCCAGCAGCTTAGCGACTACTCAAGAGACCCAGTACTTC
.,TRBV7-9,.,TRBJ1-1,CASSIRGDNTEAFF,TGTGCCAGCAGCATAAGGGGAGATAACACTGAAGCTTTCTTT
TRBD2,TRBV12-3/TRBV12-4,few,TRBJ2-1,CASSLGLAHYNEQFF,TGTGCCAGCAGTTTGGGACTAGCGCACTACAATGAGCAGTTCTTC
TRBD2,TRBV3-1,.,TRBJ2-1,CASSRRGLLNEQFF,TGTGCCAGCAGCCGGCGGGGACTACTGAATGAGCAGTTCTTC
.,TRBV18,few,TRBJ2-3,CASSRGDTDTQYF,TGTGCCAGCTCACGTGGCGACACAGATACGCAGTATTTT
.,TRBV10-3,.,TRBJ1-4,CAISESRGRNNEKLFF,TGTGCCATCAGTGAGTCCCGGGGCAGAAATAATGAAAAACTGTTTTTT
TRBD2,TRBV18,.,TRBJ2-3,CASSPMGLASTDTQYF,TGTGCCAGCTCACCGATGGGACTAGCCTCCACAGATACGCAGTATTTT
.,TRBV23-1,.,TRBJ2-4,CASSRKLAKNIQYF,TGCGCCAGCAGCCGCAAACTAGCCAAAAACATTCAGTACTTC
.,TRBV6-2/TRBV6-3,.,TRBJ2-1,CASSLAEGYNEQFF,TGTGCCAGCAGTTTGGCGGAGGGCTACAATGAGCAGTTCTTC
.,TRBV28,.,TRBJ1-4,CASSPDSNYEKLFF,TGTGCCAGCAGCCCCGATAGCAACTATGAAAAACTGTTTTTT
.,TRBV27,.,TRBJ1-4,CASSLEEKLFF,TGTGCCAGCAGTTTGGAGGAAAAACTGTTTTTT
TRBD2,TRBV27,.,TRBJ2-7,CASSKSGTLPWEQYF,TGTGCCAGCAGTAAGAGCGGGACGCTACCCTGGGAGCAGTACTTC
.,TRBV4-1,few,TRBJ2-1,CASSQLSEFEQFF,TGCGCCAGCAGCCAGCTTTCCGAGTTTGAGCAGTTCTTC
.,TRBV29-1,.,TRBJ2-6,CSVEQAGANVLTF,TGCAGCGTTGAACAGGCTGGGGCCAACGTCCTGACTTTC
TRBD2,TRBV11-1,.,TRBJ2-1,CASSEGLAGGPGYTDEQFF,TGTGCCAGCAGCGAGGGACTAGCGGGAGGGCCTGGTTATACCGATGAGCAGTTCTTC
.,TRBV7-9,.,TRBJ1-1,CASSPTENTEAFF,TGTGCCAGCAGCCCGACAGAGAACACTGAAGCTTTCTTT
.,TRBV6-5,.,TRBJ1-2,CASSYSTRGVGYGYTF,TGTGCCAGCAGTTACTCCACCCGGGGAGTTGGATATGGCTACACCTTC
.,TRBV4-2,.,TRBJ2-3,CASSQDQVRQGLDTQYF,TGTGCCAGCAGCCAAGATCAGGTTAGGCAGGGCTTAGATACGCAGTATTTT
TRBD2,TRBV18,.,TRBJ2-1,CASSPTSGTSYNEQFF,TGTGCCAGCTCACCGACTAGCGGGACCTCCTACAATGAGCAGTTCTTC
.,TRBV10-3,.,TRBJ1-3,CAISDLLGRGGNTIYF,TGTGCCATCAGTGACTTGTTGGGGCGCGGTGGAAACACCATATATTTT
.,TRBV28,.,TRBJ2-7,CASSVRGSYEQYF,TGTGCCAGCAGTGTCAGGGGTTCCTACGAGCAGTACTTC
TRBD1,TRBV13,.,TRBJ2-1,CASSLQGAYNEQFF,TGTGCCAGCAGCTTACAGGGGGCCTACAATGAGCAGTTCTTC
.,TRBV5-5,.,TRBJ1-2,CASSLLRAGYGYTF,TGTGCCAGCAGCTTGCTTCGGGCGGGCTATGGCTACACCTTC
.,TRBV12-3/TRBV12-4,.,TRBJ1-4,CASSLKTDNNEKLFF,TGTGCCAGCAGTTTAAAGACAGACAATAATGAAAAACTGTTTTTT
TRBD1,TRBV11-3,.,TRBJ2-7,CASSGGQVYEQYF,TGTGCCAGCAGCGGGGGACAGGTCTACGAGCAGTACTTC
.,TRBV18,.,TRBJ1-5,CASSPDENQPQHF,TGTGCCAGCTCACCAGACGAGAATCAGCCCCAGCATTTT
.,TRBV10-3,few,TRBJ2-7,CAIGSPLYYEQYF,TGTGCCATAGGCAGTCCTCTATACTACGAGCAGTACTTC
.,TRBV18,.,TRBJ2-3,CASSPGTGPDTQYF,TGTGCCAGCTCACCAGGGACCGGTCCAGATACGCAGTATTTT
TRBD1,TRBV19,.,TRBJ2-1,CASSVDRGLNEQFF,TGTGCCAGTAGTGTAGACAGGGGGCTTAATGAGCAGTTCTTC
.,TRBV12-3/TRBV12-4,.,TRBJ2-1,CASLHQRSYNEQFF,TGTGCCAGCCTCCACCAGCGCTCCTACAATGAGCAGTTCTTC
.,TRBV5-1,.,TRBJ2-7,CASSPYMGYEQYF,TGCGCCAGCAGCCCCTACATGGGCTACGAGCAGTACTTC
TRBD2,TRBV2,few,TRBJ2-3,CASSGLAGRRTDTQYF,TGTGCCAGCAGTGGACTAGCGGGGCGCCGCACAGATACGCAGTATTTT
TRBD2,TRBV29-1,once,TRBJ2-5,CSVEVASTSGSTETQYF,TGCAGCGTTGAAGTGGCGTCGACTAGCGGGAGTACGGAGACCCAGTACTTC
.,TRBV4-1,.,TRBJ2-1,CASSQETGTWEQFF,TGCGCCAGCAGCCAAGAAACTGGGACGTGGGAGCAGTTCTTC
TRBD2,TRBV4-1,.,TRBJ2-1,CASSQNGLADHF,TGCGCCAGCAGCCAAAACGGACTAGCGGACCACTTC
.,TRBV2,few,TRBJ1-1,CASISMAGNTEAFF,TGTGCCAGCATTAGTATGGCGGGGAACACTGAAGCTTTCTTT